Listed here are 6 T cell receptor beta chains from one sample, sequenced in a study of cytomegalovirus exposure and HLA in healthy donors. Both 60 Vbeta primers and 13 Jbeta primers went into the PCR. The repertoire was sequenced with immunoSEQ multiplex PCR; TCRdb's copy has only in-frame clones and lacks some. The sample records 120,000 or so clones, 50% to 80% being singletons. The material sequenced was PBMCs. The receptors here all came from a middle-aged woman in good health and CMV-seropositive.

This clone has more than one count but fewer than ten. This chain links TRBV5-1 with TRBJ2-2; TRBD2 matches at 9 bases. This CDR3 spans 14 amino acids. V gave up 3 bases and J gave up 10 bases; unmatched junction bases: 7. CDR1 is SGHRS, CDR2 YFSETQ, per germline. The CDR3 is CASSSAGGQLELFF. The CDR3, as DNA: TGCGCCAGCAGCTCGGCGGGGGGGCAGCTGGAGCTGTTTTTT.

The chain links TRBV5-1 to TRBJ2-2; 9 nucleotides line up with TRBD2. V shed 6 bases, J shed 1 base, and the junction held 4 bases outside the gene matches. The CDR3 has 15 amino acids. Germline V gene data show CDR1 as SGHRS and CDR2 as YFSETQ. The CDR3 sequence is CASTRTSENTGELFF. Written as DNA, the CDR3 is TGCGCCAGCACTAGGACTAGCGAGAACACCGGGGAGCTGTTTTTT.

The chain carries TRBV18 and TRBJ2-3; 8 bases are a match to TRBD2. V gave up 11 bases and J gave up 6 bases; unmatched junction bases: 7. CDR1 KGHSH and CDR2 LQKENI come from the germline V gene. The CDR3 totals 12 residues. The DNA for the CDR3 is TGTGCCGGGCGCGGGGGGACGGATACGCAGTATTTT. Translated: CAGRGGTDTQYF.

The chain employs TRBV9 and TRBJ2-7; TRBD2 agrees at 12 bases. The CDR3 totals 17 residues. CDR1 and CDR2 (germline): SGDLS, YYNGEE. V was clipped by 0 bases and J by 3 bases; unmatched bases: 7. The DNA of the CDR3 is TGTGCCAGCAGCGTAGGCCCCGGACTAGCGGGGCGCTACGAGCAGTACTTC. Its protein is CASSVGPGLAGRYEQYF. Supplemented by reference TRBV9 and TRBJ2-7, the full variable domain reads DSGVTQTPKHLITATGQRVTLRCSPRSGDLSVYWYQQSLDQGLQFLIQYYNGEERAKGNILERFSAQQFPDLHSELNLSSLELGDSALYFCASSVGPGLAGRYEQYFGPGTRLTVT.

The gene calls are TRBV11-3 and TRBJ2-1; 8 nucleotides align to TRBD2. Germline-derived CDR1 and CDR2 are SGHNT and YENEEA. Trimming at V came to 1 base and at J to 5 bases, leaving 7 bases not matched to a gene. The CDR3 sequence is 16 residues long. CDR3 DNA sequence: TGTGCCAGCAGCTTAGGGGCCAGCGGGGGTCACAATGAGCAGTTCTTC. Amino acid sequence: CASSLGASGGHNEQFF.

Turning to this clone: At one end, the junction sequence differs from germline, possibly due to a read error. Other DNA sequences in the sample encode the same CDR3. The chain carries TRBV5-1 and TRBJ2-1; 10 bases agree with TRBD1. CDR1 SGHRS and CDR2 YFSETQ come from the germline V gene. CDR3 length: 18 residues. The CDR3 loop is CASSLGGTGAPSNNEQFF. CDR3 DNA: TGCGCTAGCAGCTTGGGGGGGACAGGGGCCCCGAGTAACAATGAGCAGTTCTTC.